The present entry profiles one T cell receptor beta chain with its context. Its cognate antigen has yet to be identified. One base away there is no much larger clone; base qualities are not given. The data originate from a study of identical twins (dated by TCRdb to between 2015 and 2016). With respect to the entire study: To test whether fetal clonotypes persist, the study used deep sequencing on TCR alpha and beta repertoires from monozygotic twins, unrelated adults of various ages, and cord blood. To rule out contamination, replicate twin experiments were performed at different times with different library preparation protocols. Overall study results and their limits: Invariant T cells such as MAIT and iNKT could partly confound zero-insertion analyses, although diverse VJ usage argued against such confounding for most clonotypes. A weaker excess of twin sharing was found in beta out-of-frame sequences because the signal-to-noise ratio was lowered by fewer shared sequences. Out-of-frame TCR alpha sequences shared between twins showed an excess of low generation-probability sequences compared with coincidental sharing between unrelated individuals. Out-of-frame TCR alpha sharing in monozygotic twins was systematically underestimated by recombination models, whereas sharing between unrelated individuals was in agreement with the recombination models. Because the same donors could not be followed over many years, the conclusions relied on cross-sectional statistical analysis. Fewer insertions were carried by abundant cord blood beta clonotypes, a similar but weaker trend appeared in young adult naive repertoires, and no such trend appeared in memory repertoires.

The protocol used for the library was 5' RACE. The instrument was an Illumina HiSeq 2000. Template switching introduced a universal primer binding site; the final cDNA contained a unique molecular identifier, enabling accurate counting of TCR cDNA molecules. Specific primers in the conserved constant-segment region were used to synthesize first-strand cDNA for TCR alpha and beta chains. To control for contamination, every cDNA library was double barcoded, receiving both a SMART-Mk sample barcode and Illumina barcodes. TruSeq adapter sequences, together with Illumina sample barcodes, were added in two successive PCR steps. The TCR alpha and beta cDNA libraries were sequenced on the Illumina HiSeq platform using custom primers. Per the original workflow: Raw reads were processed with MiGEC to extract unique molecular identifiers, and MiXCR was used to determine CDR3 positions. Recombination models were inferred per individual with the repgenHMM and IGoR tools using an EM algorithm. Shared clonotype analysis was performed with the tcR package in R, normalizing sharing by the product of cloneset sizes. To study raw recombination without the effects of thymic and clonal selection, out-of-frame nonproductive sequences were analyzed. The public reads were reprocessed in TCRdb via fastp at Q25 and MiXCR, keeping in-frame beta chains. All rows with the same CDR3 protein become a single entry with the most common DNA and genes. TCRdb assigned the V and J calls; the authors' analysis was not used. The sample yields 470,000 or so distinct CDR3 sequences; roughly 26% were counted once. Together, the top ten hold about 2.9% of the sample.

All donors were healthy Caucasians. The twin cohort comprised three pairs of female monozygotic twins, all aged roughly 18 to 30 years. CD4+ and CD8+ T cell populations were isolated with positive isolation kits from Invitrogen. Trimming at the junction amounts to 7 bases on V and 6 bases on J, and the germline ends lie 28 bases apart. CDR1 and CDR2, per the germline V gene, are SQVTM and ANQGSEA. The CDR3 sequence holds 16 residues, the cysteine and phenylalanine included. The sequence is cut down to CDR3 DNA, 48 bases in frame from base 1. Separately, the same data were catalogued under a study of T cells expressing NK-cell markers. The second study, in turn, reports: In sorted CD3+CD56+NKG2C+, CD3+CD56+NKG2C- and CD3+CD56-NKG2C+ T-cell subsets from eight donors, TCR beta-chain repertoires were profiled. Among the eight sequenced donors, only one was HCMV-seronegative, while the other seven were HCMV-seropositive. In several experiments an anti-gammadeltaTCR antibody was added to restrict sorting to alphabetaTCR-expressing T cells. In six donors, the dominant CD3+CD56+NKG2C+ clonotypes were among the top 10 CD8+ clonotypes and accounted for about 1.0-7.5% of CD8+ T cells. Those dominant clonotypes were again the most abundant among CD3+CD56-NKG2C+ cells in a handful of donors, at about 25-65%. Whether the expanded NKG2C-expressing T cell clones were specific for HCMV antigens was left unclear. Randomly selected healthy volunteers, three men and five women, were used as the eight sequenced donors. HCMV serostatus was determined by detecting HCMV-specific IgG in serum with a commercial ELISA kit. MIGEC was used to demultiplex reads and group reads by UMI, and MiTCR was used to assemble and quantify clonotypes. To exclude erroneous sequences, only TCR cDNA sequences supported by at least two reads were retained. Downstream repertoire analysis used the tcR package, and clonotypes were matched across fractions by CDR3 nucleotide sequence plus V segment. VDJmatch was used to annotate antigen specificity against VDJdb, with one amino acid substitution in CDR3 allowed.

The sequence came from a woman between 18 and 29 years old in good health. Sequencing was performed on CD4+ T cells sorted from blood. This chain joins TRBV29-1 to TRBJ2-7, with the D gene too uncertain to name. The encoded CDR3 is CSANGGTAPVSGEQYF. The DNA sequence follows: TGCAGCGCCAACGGTGGAACGGCCCCGGTCTCGGGCGAGCAGTACTTC.